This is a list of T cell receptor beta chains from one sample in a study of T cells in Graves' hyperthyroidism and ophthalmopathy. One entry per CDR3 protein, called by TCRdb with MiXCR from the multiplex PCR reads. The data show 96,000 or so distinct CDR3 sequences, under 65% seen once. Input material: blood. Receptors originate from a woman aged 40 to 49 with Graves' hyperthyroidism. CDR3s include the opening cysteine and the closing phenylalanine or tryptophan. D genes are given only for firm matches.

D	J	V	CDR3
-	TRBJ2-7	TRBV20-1	CSARKAGTPYEQYF
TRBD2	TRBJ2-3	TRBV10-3	CAISAGRLAGGTDTQYF
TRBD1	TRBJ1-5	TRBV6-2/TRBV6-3	CASTLDRASNQPQHF
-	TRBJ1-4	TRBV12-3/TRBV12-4	CASSRQDWNEKLFF
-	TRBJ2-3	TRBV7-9	CASSRGTPDTQYF
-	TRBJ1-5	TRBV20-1	CSARVGGRQPQHF
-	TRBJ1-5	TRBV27	CASSLSSYASGHF
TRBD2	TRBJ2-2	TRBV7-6	CASSSTSGNTGELFF
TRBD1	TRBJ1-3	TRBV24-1	CATSDGQGATGLNTIYF
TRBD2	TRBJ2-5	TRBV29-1	CSVEDREDWGKTQYF
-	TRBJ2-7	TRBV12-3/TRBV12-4	CASSSGVMYEQYF
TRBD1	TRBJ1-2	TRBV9	CASSGTGSKANYGYTF
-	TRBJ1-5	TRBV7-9	CASSTSRAGNQPQHF
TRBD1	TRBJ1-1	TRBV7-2	CASAQPGGPGAFF
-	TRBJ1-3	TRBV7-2	CASSSPSPGRQGNTIYF
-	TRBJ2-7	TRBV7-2	CASSLVGARKQYF
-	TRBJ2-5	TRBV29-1	CSLGVQETQYF